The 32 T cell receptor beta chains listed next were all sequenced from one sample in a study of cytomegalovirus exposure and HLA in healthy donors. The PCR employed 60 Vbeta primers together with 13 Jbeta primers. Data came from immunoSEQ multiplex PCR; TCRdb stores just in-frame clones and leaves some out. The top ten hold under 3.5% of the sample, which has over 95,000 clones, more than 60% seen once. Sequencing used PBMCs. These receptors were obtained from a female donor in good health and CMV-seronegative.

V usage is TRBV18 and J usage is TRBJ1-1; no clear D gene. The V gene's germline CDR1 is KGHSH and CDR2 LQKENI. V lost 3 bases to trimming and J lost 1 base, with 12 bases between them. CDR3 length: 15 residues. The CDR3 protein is CASSPDSQRNTEAFF. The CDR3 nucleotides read TGTGCCAGCTCACCTGATTCTCAGCGGAACACTGAAGCTTTCTTT. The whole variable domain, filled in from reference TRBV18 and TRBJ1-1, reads NAGVMQNPRHLVRRRGQEARLRCSPMKGHSHVYWYRQLPEEGLKFMVYLQKENIIDESGMPKERFSAEFPKEGPSILRIQQVVRGDSAAYFCASSPDSQRNTEAFFGQGTRLTVV.

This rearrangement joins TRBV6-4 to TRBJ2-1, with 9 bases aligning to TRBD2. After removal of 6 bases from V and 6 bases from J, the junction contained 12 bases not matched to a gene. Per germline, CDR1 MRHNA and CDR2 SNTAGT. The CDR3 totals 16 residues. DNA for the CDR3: TGTGCCAGCAGGCCTGATGGCGGGGGGGCTTTCAATGAGCAGTTCTTC. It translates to CASRPDGGGAFNEQFF.

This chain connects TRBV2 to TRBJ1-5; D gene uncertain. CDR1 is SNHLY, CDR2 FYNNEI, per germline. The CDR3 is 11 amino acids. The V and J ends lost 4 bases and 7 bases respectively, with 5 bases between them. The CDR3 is CASSAGQPQHF. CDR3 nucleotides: TGTGCCAGCAGTGCAGGACAGCCCCAGCATTTT.

CDR3 region: CASGVGDRGAEGYTF. CDR3 nucleotides: TGTGCCAGCGGGGTGGGGGACAGGGGAGCGGAGGGCTACACCTTC. This rearrangement joins TRBV7-2 to TRBJ1-2, with TRBD1 matching 10 bases. CDR1 and CDR2 (germline): SGHTA, FQGNSA. The CDR3 is 15 residues long. The J segment lost 8 bases and the V segment lost 8 bases, leaving 14 bases of the junction unmatched.

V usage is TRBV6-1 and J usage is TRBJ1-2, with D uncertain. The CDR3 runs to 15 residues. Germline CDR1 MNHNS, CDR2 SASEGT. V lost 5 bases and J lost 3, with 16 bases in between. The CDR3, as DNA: TGTGCCAGCAGTAAGGTTATGCAGGTTGACTATGGCTACACCTTC. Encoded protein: CASSKVMQVDYGYTF.

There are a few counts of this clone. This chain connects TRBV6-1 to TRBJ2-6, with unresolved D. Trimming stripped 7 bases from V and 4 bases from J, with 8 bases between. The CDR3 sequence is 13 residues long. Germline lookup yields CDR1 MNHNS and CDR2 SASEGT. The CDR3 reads CASTVTGANVLTF. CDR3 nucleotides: TGTGCCAGCACGGTAACGGGGGCCAACGTCCTGACTTTC.

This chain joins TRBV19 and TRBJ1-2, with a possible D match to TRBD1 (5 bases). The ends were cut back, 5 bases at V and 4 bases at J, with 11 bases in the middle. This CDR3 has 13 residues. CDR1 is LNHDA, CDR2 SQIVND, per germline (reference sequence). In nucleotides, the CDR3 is TGTGCCAGTAGTCCGCAGGGAGGCTATGGCTACACCTTC. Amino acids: CASSPQGGYGYTF.

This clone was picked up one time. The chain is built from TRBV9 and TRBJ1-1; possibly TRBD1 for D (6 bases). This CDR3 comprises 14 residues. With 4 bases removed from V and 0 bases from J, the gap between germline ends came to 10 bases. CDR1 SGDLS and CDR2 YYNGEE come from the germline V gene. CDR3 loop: CASSWDIMNTEAFF. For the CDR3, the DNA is TGTGCCAGCAGCTGGGACATCATGAACACTGAAGCTTTCTTT.

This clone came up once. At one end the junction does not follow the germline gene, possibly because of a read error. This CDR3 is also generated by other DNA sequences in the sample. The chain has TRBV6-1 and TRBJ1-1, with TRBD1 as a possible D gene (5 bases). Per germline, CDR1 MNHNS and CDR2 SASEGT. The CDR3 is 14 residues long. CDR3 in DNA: TGTGCCAGCACCTTACAGGACCTGAACACCGAAGCTTTCTTT. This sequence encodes CASTLQDLNTEAFF.

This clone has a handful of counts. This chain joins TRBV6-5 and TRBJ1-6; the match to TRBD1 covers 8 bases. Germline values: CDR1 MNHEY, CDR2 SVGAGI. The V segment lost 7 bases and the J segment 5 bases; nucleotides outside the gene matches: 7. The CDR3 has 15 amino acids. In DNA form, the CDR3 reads TGTGCCAGCACCTTGGTGGACAGGGATAATTCACCCCTCCACTTT. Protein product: CASTLVDRDNSPLHF.

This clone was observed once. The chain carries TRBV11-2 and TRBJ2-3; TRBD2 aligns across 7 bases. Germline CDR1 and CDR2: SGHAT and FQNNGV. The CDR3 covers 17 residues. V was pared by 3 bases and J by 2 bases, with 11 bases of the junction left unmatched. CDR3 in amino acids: CASSLGPAGRDTDTQYF. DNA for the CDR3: TGTGCCAGCAGCTTGGGCCCGGCAGGGAGGGACACAGATACGCAGTATTTT.

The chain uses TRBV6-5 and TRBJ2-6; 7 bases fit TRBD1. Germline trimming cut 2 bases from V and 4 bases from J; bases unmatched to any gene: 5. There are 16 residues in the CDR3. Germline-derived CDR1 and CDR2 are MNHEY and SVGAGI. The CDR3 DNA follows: TGTGCCAGCAGTTACGCGACAGGGTTGGGGGCCAACGTCCTGACTTTC. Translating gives CASSYATGLGANVLTF.

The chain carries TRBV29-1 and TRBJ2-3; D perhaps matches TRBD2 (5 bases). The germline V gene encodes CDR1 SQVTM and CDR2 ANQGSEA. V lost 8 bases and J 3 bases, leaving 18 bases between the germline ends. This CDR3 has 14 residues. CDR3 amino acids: CSSERGDGTDTQYF. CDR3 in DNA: TGCAGCTCGGAACGGGGAGATGGAACAGATACGCAGTATTTT.

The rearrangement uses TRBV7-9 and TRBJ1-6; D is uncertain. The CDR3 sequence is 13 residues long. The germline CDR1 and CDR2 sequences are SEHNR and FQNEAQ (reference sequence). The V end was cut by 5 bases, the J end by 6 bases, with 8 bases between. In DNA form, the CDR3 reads TGTGCCAGCAGCCCGCGTGGTAATTCACCCCTCCACTTT. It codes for CASSPRGNSPLHF.

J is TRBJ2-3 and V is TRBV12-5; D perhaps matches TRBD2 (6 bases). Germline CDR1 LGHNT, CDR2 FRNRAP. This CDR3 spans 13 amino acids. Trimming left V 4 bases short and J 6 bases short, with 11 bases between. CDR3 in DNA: TGTGCTAGTGGTTACACTAGCAGCGATACGCAGTATTTT. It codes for CASGYTSSDTQYF.

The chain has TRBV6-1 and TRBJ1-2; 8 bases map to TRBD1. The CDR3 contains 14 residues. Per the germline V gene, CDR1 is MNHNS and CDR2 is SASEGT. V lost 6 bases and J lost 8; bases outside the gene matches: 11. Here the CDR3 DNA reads TGTGCCAGCAGAGGACAGGGTATTAGCTCCGGCTACACCTTC. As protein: CASRGQGISSGYTF.

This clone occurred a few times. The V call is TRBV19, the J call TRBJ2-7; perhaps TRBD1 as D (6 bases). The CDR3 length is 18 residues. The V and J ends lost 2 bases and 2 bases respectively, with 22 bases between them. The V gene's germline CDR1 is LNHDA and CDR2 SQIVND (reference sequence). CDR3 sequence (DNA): TGTGCCAGTAGTATACTCCACAACACAGGGAGTAGGACCTACGAGCAGTACTTC. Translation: CASSILHNTGSRTYEQYF.

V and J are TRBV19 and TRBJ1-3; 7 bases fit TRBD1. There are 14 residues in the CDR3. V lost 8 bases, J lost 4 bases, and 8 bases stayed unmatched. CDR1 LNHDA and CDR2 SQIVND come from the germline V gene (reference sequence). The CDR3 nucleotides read TGTGCCAGTCATCTGACAGGGCCCGGAAACACCATATATTTT. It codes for CASHLTGPGNTIYF.

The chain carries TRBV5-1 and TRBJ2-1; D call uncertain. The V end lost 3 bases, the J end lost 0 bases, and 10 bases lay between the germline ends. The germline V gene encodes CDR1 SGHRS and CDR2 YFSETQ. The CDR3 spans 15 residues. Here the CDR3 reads CASSSDTPSYNEQFF. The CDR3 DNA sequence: TGCGCCAGCAGCTCCGACACCCCCTCCTACAATGAGCAGTTCTTC.

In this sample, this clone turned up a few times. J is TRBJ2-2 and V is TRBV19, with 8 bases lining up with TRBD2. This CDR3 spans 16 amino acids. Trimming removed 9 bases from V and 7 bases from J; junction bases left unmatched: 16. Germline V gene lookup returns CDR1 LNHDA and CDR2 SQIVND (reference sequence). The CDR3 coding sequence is TGTGCCAGCGGCGGGAAAGCGGGGGAGTGGTACGGGGAGCTGTTTTTT. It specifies CASGGKAGEWYGELFF.

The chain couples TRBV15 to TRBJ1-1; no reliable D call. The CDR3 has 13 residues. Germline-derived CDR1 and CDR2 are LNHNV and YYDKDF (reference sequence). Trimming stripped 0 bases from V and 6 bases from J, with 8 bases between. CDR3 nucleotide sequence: TGTGCCACCAGCAGAGATCAGGCGTCTGAAGCTTTCTTT. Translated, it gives CATSRDQASEAFF.

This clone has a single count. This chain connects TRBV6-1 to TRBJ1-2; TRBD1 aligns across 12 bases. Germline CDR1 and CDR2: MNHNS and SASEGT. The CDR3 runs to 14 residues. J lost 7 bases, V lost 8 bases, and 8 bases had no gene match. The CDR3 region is CASRPGQGAAGYTF. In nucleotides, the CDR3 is TGTGCCAGCCGTCCGGGACAGGGGGCGGCTGGCTACACCTTC.

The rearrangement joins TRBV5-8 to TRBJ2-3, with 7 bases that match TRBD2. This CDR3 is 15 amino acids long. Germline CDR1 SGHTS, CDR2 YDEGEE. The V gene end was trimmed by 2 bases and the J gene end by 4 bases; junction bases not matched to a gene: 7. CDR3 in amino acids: CASSFSGEGADTQYF. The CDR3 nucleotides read TGTGCCAGCAGCTTCAGCGGGGAGGGCGCAGATACGCAGTATTTT.

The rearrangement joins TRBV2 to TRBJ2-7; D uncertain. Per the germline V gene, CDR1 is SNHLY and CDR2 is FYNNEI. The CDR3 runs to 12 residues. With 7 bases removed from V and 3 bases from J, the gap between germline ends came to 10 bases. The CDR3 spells CASKEFSYEQYF. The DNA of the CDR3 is TGTGCCAGCAAGGAGTTCAGCTACGAGCAGTACTTC.

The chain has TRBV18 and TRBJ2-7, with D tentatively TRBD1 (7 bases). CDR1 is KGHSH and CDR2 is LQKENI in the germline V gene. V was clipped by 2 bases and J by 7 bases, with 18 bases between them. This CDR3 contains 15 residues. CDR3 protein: CASSPATGRLREQYF. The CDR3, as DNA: TGTGCCAGCTCACCAGCGACAGGGAGGTTGCGGGAGCAGTACTTC.

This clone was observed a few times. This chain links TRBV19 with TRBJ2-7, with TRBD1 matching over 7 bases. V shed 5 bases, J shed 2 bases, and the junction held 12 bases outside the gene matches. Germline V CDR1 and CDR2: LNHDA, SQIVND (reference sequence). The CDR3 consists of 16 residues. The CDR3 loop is CASSGSQGDFTYEQYF. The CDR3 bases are TGTGCCAGTAGTGGGTCTCAGGGGGATTTTACCTACGAGCAGTACTTC.

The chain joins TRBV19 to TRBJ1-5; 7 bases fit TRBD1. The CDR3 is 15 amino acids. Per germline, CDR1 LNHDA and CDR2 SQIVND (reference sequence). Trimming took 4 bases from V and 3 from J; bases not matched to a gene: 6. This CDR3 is CASSTGQAANQPQHF. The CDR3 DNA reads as TGTGCCAGTAGTACCGGACAGGCTGCCAATCAGCCCCAGCATTTT. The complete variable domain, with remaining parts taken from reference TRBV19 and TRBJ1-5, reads DGGITQSPKYLFRKEGQNVTLSCEQNLNHDAMYWYRQDPGQGLRLIYYSQIVNDFQKGDIAEGYSVSREKKESFPLTVTSAQKNPTAFYLCASSTGQAANQPQHFGDGTRLSIL.

Here the CDR3 reads CAISEGTQAFF. CDR3 DNA sequence: TGTGCCATCAGTGAAGGGACACAAGCTTTCTTT. The rearrangement uses TRBV10-3 and TRBJ1-1; a possible D gene is TRBD1 (6 bases). The CDR3 runs to 11 residues. CDR1 and CDR2 (germline): ENHRY, SYGVKD. Trimming took 3 bases from V and 9 from J, leaving 8 bases between them.

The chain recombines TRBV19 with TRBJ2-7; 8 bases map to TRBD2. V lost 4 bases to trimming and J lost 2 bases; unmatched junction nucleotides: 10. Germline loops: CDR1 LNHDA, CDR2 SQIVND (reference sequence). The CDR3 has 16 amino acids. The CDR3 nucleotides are TGTGCCAGTAGTAAGAGGAGCAGCGGGAGCCCCTACGAGCAGTACTTC. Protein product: CASSKRSSGSPYEQYF. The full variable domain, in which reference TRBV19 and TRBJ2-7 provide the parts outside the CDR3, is DGGITQSPKYLFRKEGQNVTLSCEQNLNHDAMYWYRQDPGQGLRLIYYSQIVNDFQKGDIAEGYSVSREKKESFPLTVTSAQKNPTAFYLCASSKRSSGSPYEQYFGPGTRLTVT.

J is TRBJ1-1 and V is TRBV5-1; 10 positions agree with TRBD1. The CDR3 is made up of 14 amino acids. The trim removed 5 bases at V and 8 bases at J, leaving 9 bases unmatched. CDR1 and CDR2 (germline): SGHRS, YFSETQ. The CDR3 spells CASSLKPGQGEAFF. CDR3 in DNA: TGCGCCAGCAGTTTGAAACCGGGACAGGGGGAAGCTTTCTTT.

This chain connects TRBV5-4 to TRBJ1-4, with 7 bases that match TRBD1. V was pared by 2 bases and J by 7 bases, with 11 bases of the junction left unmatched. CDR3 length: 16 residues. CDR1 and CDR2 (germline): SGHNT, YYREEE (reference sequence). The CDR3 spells CASSFGSPTGSEKLFF. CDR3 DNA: TGTGCCAGCAGCTTCGGCTCCCCGACAGGGAGTGAAAAACTGTTTTTT.

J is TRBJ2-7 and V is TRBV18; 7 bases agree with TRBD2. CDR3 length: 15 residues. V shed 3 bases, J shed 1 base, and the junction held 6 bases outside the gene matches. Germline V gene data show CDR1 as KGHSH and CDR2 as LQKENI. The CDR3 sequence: CASSPLTSESYEQYF. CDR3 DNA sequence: TGTGCCAGCTCACCCCTCACTAGCGAGTCCTACGAGCAGTACTTC.